The T cell receptor beta chain under discussion was sequenced for a study of blood T cell repertoires in COVID-19. Background on the study: The study drew acute and convalescent COVID-19 samples from the United States, Italy and Spain. Sources were T cells, B-cell-depleted T cells, or PBMCs; the material itself was cDNA or gDNA.

Germline V CDR1 and CDR2: MNHEY, SMNVEV (reference sequence). Trimming removed 0 bases from V and 0 bases from J, with 6 bases in between. The CDR3 length is 15 residues. Using immunoSEQ multiplex PCR, the repertoire was profiled, and TCRdb retains in-frame clones only, with some absent. The table shows 350,000 or so clones, with 86% occurring only once. The TCR sequence derives from a woman in her forties with acute COVID-19. Sample: PBMCs or T cells enriched from blood (not recorded which). This chain joins TRBV27 and TRBJ1-5; D ambiguous. The CDR3 DNA is TGTGCCAGCAGTTTATCGAGAGATAGCAATCAGCCCCAGCATTTT. Its protein is CASSLSRDSNQPQHF.